Shown below are 22 T cell receptor beta chains from a single sample sequenced in a study of blood T cells in healthy people across ages. The second PCR ran roughly 6 to 11 cycles with a sample-barcoded 5' primer and J-beta primers. One entry per CDR3 protein, called by TCRdb with MiXCR from the 5' RACE reads. The sample holds hundreds of thousands of distinct CDR3 sequences, around 45% seen once. Sample: blood. These receptor sequences come from a woman aged 55-69 years in good health.

The V and J genes are TRBV20-1 and TRBJ2-1; maybe TRBD2 (5 bases). Deletions cut 4 bases from V and 6 bases from J, with 16 bases between. The CDR3 extends over 14 amino acids. In germline, CDR1 is DFQATT, CDR2 SNEGSKA (reference sequence). DNA of the CDR3: TGCAGTGCTAAAACATTTCGGGAAGGCAATGAGCAGTTCTTC. Translating it yields CSAKTFREGNEQFF.

This clonotype was seen more than once but under ten times. The V gene is TRBV5-1, the J gene TRBJ1-4; weak D call: TRBD1 (5 bases). The CDR3 loop spans 15 amino acids. V was trimmed by 4 bases and J by 7 bases, leaving 17 bases between them. Germline lookup yields CDR1 SGHRS and CDR2 YFSETQ. The CDR3 spells CASSPAEGMGEKLFF. The CDR3, as DNA: TGCGCCAGCAGCCCAGCGGAGGGGATGGGTGAAAAACTGTTTTTT.

The V call is TRBV7-3, the J call TRBJ2-1; D is tentatively TRBD1 or TRBD2 (5 bases each). Per the germline V gene, CDR1 is SGHTA and CDR2 is FQGTGA. This CDR3 has 16 amino acids. Trimming cost V 6 bases and J 6 bases, with 21 bases left between them. CDR3 residues: CASRKRGGSTTNEQFF. In nucleotides, the CDR3 is TGTGCCAGCAGGAAAAGGGGCGGGTCGACGACCAATGAGCAGTTCTTC.

In this sample, this clonotype turned up a few times. The chain carries TRBV20-1 and TRBJ2-3; D unclear. This CDR3 region has 11 residues. The V gene's germline CDR1 is DFQATT and CDR2 SNEGSKA (reference sequence). Here the CDR3 reads CSSLSRDTQYF. The DNA of the CDR3 is TGCAGCTCGTTGTCCCGAGATACGCAGTATTTT.

The rearrangement joins TRBV6-5 to TRBJ1-2; D remains unclear. Germline CDR1 MNHEY, CDR2 SVGAGI. Trimming shortened V by 10 bases and J by 7 bases, and 16 bases separated the two germline ends. This CDR3 is built from 12 residues. CDR3 in DNA: TGTGCCACCCGAGGGAGTTGGAGTGGCTACACCTTC. This gives the protein CATRGSWSGYTF.

Written as DNA, the CDR3 is TGCAGCGTCGCCGGGACTGCCTACGAGCAGTACTTC. It specifies CSVAGTAYEQYF. V usage is TRBV29-1 and J usage is TRBJ2-7, with a tentative D call TRBD2 (6 bases). The CDR3 runs 12 residues. Germline values: CDR1 SQVTM, CDR2 ANQGSEA. Trimming removed 6 bases from V and 2 bases from J, with 11 bases in between.

The chain carries TRBV28 and TRBJ1-1; D remains unclear. V shed 6 bases and J shed 8 bases, with 13 bases lying between them. The CDR3 spans 12 residues. The germline V gene encodes CDR1 MDHEN and CDR2 SYDVKM. The CDR3 DNA is TGTGCCAGCAGCCTGGTCAACAGAGAAGCTTTCTTT. The encoded protein is CASSLVNREAFF.

Concerning this clonotype itself: The junction departs from germline at one end; a sequencing error may be responsible. V gene TRBV5-1 combines with J gene TRBJ2-5; a weak D match, TRBD2 (5 bases). From germline, CDR1 is SGHRS and CDR2 YFSETQ. This CDR3 is built from 11 residues. CDR3 bases: TGCGCCAGCAAACTAGTAAAGACTCAGTACTTC. This sequence encodes CASKLVKTQYF.

The rearrangement uses TRBV24-1 and TRBJ2-3; the match to TRBD2 covers 7 bases. V was clipped by 0 bases and J by 3 bases; unmatched bases: 2. CDR3 length: 15 residues. Germline assignment: CDR1 KGHDR and CDR2 SFDVKD. CDR3 region: CATSDLKRGTDTQYF. Written as DNA, the CDR3 is TGTGCCACCAGTGATTTGAAGCGGGGAACAGATACGCAGTATTTT.

This clonotype was seen more than once but under ten times. This chain links TRBV30 with TRBJ2-2; D is uncertain. Per the germline V gene, CDR1 is GTSNPN and CDR2 is SVGIG (reference sequence). V lost 5 bases to trimming and J lost 8 bases, with 9 bases between them. The CDR3 is 11 amino acids. CDR3 nucleotides: TGTGCCTGGGGGTATCCAGGGGAGCTGTTTTTT. This translates into CAWGYPGELFF.

The gene calls are TRBV4-3 and TRBJ2-1, with D possibly matching TRBD2 (5 bases). Trimming left V 0 bases short and J 3 bases short, with 9 bases between. CDR3 size: 15 residues. CDR1 and CDR2 (germline): LGHNA, YSLEER. The CDR3 bases are TGCGCCAGCAGCCAAGATCCGACTAACTACAATGAGCAGTTCTTC. Residues: CASSQDPTNYNEQFF.

This clonotype appeared many times. The gene calls are TRBV24-1 and TRBJ2-3, with 8 bases fitting TRBD1. Germline values: CDR1 KGHDR, CDR2 SFDVKD. This CDR3 has 15 amino acids. V shed 9 bases and J 3 bases; nucleotides not matched to a gene: 10. CDR3 sequence (DNA): TGTGCCACCTCCACCCCTCGGACAGGGACAGATACGCAGTATTTT. This gives the protein CATSTPRTGTDTQYF.

The chain combines TRBV2 with TRBJ1-2, with 7 bases aligning to TRBD1. J gave up 4 bases and V 4 bases, and 6 bases lay outside the gene matches. There are 14 residues in the CDR3. CDR1 and CDR2 from the germline V gene are SNHLY and FYNNEI. The CDR3 sequence is CASSGQGATYGYTF. CDR3 DNA sequence: TGTGCCAGCAGTGGACAGGGAGCCACCTATGGCTACACCTTC.

V gene TRBV6-5 combines with J gene TRBJ2-1; 15 nucleotides align to TRBD2. CDR1 and CDR2 from the germline V gene are MNHEY and SVGAGI. The V segment lost 6 bases and the J segment 10 bases; nucleotides outside the gene matches: 10. The CDR3 extends over 16 amino acids. The CDR3 DNA is TGTGCCAGCAGCCGAGGGACTAGCGGGGGGATTAGGGAGCAGTTCTTC. As protein: CASSRGTSGGIREQFF.

In nucleotides, the CDR3 is TGTGCCAGCAGTTTCGAGTCTGAAGCTTTCTTT. It codes for CASSFESEAFF. This rearrangement joins TRBV28 to TRBJ1-1, with unresolved D. Germline CDR1 is MDHEN and CDR2 is SYDVKM. The CDR3 runs 11 residues. Trimming shortened V by 3 bases and J by 6 bases, and 5 bases separated the two germline ends.

The chain combines TRBV6-6 with TRBJ2-7, with 7 bases lining up with TRBD2. J gave up 3 bases and V 2 bases, and 1 base lay outside the gene matches. CDR3 size: 13 residues. In germline, CDR1 is MNHNY, CDR2 SVGAGI (reference sequence). The DNA of the CDR3 is TGTGCCAGCAGTTACGCTAGCGGCTACGAGCAGTACTTC. Translated, it gives CASSYASGYEQYF.

This clonotype appeared many times. The rearrangement uses TRBV5-4 and TRBJ2-6; D unresolved. CDR1 and CDR2 (germline): SGHNT, YYREEE (reference sequence). This CDR3 is 15 amino acids long. Trimming stripped 4 bases from V and 3 bases from J, with 11 bases between. The CDR3 coding sequence is TGTGCCAGCAGCCCAAAACCGGGTGGGGCCAACGTCCTGACTTTC. It codes for CASSPKPGGANVLTF.

The chain links TRBV3-1 to TRBJ2-1; tentative D call: TRBD2 (6 bases). CDR3 length: 15 residues. V lost 4 bases and J 3 bases, leaving 13 bases between the germline ends. From germline, CDR1 is LGHDT and CDR2 YNNKEL (reference sequence). CDR3 protein: CASSPRGIDYNEQFF. Written as DNA, the CDR3 is TGTGCCAGCAGCCCCCGGGGGATAGACTACAATGAGCAGTTCTTC.

This rearrangement joins TRBV29-1 to TRBJ2-7, with 9 nucleotides matching TRBD1. The CDR3 contains 14 residues. V dropped 6 bases and J dropped 3; count of bases not matched to a gene: 9. The V gene's germline CDR1 is SQVTM and CDR2 ANQGSEA. CDR3 coding DNA: TGCAGCGTAGGAAGGGGACAGGGTATCTACGAGCAGTACTTC. This encodes CSVGRGQGIYEQYF.

This clonotype appeared a few times. The chain carries TRBV12-5 and TRBJ2-1; 14 nucleotides agree with TRBD2. After removal of 3 bases from V and 8 bases from J, the junction contained 12 bases not matched to a gene. The CDR3 runs 18 residues. Germline V gene lookup returns CDR1 LGHNT and CDR2 FRNRAP. The CDR3 bases are TGTGCTAGTGGTTTCCTCCTCGGGACTAGCGGGAGAAGCGATGAGCAGTTCTTC. Its protein product is CASGFLLGTSGRSDEQFF.

The rearrangement joins TRBV4-1 to TRBJ2-5; the match to TRBD2 covers 11 bases. The V gene end was trimmed by 3 bases and the J gene end by 0 bases; junction bases not matched to a gene: 6. Per the germline V gene, CDR1 is MGHRA and CDR2 is YSYEKL. The CDR3 has 17 residues. CDR3 sequence: CASSHDQLAGDQETQYF. The CDR3 DNA follows: TGCGCCAGCAGCCATGATCAACTAGCGGGAGACCAAGAGACCCAGTACTTC.

The chain links TRBV28 to TRBJ2-7, with 9 bases fitting TRBD2. Losses at the gene ends were 4 bases for V and 1 base for J; bases not matched to a gene: 8. In germline, CDR1 is MDHEN, CDR2 SYDVKM. The CDR3 runs 16 residues. The CDR3 loop reads CASSYPSGRWSYEQYF. CDR3 nucleotides: TGTGCCAGCAGTTACCCCAGCGGGAGGTGGTCCTACGAGCAGTACTTC.